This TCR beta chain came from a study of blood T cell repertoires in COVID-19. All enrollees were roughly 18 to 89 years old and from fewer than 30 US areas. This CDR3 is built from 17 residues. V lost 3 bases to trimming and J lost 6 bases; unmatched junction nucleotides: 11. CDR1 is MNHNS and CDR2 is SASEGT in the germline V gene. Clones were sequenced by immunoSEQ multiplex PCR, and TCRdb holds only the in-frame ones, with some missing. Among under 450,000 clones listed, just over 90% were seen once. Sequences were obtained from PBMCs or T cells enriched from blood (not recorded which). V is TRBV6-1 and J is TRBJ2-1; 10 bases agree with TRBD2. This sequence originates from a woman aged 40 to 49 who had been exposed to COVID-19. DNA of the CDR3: TGTGCCAGCAGTGATTGGGGACTAGCGTTTGATGGCAATGAGCAGTTCTTC. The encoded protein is CASSDWGLAFDGNEQFF.